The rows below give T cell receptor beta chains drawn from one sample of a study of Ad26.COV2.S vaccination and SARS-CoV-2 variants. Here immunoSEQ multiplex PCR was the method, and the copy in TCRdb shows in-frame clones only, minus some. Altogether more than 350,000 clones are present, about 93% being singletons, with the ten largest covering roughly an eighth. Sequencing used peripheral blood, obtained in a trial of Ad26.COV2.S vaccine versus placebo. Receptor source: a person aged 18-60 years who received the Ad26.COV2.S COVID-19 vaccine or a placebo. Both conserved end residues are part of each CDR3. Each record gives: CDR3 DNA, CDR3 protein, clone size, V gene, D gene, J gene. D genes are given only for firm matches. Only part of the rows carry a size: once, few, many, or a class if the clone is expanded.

TGTGCCAGCTCAGAACGGGACAGGGGCGGCGAAAAACTGTTTTTT,CASSERDRGGEKLFF,.,TRBV7-6,TRBD1,TRBJ1-4
TGTGCCAGCAGCTTAAGGGGTCCCGGGATTGACTCACCCCTCCACTTT,CASSLRGPGIDSPLHF,.,TRBV7-2,.,TRBJ1-6
TGTGCCAGCAGCAATTCCGGAGGGGTCTCTGGAAACACCATATATTTT,CASSNSGGVSGNTIYF,.,TRBV7-9,.,TRBJ1-3
TGTGCCAGCGTCCGGGAGGCAAGTTACGGAACTTCACCCCTCCACTTT,CASVREASYGTSPLHF,.,TRBV2,.,TRBJ1-6
TGTGCCAGCTCTTCTAGACAGGAGGTCGCCGGGGAGCTGTTTTTT,CASSSRQEVAGELFF,.,TRBV6-5,.,TRBJ2-2
TGTGCCAGCAGCTCCAGTCTTCGACCTTACGAGCAGTACTTC,CASSSSLRPYEQYF,few,TRBV11-1,.,TRBJ2-7
TGTGCCATCAGTGAGCAGCGGGGCGTTCCAGATACGCAGTATTTT,CAISEQRGVPDTQYF,.,TRBV10-3,TRBD2,TRBJ2-3
TGCAGCGGGACCGTGGGGTCTAACACCGGGGAGCTGTTTTTT,CSGTVGSNTGELFF,few,TRBV29-1,.,TRBJ2-2
TGTGCCAGCAGTTTTATTTTAGACCGAACTGGAAACACCATATATTTT,CASSFILDRTGNTIYF,.,TRBV7-2,.,TRBJ1-3
TGTGCCAGCAGCTTGGCTACAGGGGGCGGAGAGACCCAGTACTTC,CASSLATGGGETQYF,.,TRBV7-6,TRBD1,TRBJ2-5
TGTGCCAGCAGTGTAATTAGCACGAACACTGAAGCTTTCTTT,CASSVISTNTEAFF,.,TRBV25-1,.,TRBJ1-1
TGCGCCAGCAGCCAAGATGGTGACAGAGTACAAAGTCCCTACACCTTC,CASSQDGDRVQSPYTF,.,TRBV4-1,.,TRBJ1-2
TGTGCCAGCAGTGAAGCGAACTCCGCTAATAGGCAGTATTTT,CASSEANSANRQYF,.,TRBV6-1,.,TRBJ2-3
TGTGCCAGCAGTTACTCGGGGGCGGGAGATACAGATACGCAGTATTTT,CASSYSGAGDTDTQYF,.,TRBV6-5,.,TRBJ2-3
TGTGCCAGCAGTTACTCGGAGGGGTGGAGCGGCAGCAATCAGCCCCAGCATTTT,CASSYSEGWSGSNQPQHF,few,TRBV6-2/TRBV6-3,.,TRBJ1-5
TGCGCCAGCAGTGCAACCCCAGGCTCCTACGAGCAGTACTTC,CASSATPGSYEQYF,few,TRBV10-1,.,TRBJ2-7
TGTGCCAGCAGTGAATTGGGGATAACTTCCTCAGATACGCAGTATTTT,CASSELGITSSDTQYF,.,TRBV2,.,TRBJ2-3
TGTGCCAGCAGTTACGGGACAGGGGATAACTATGGCTACACCTTC,CASSYGTGDNYGYTF,.,TRBV6-2/TRBV6-3,TRBD1,TRBJ1-2
TGTGCCAGCAGTTTAGTACAGGTTAATCAGCCCCAGCATTTT,CASSLVQVNQPQHF,once,TRBV28,.,TRBJ1-5
TGTGCCAGCAGACCCTCGCTCAACAGGGGGGTGGAATTGAACACTGAAGCTTTCTTT,CASRPSLNRGVELNTEAFF,.,TRBV7-9,TRBD1,TRBJ1-1
TGCGCCAGCAGCCAAGGGGGTATACGCTCCTACAATGAGCAGTTCTTC,CASSQGGIRSYNEQFF,.,TRBV4-3,.,TRBJ2-1
TGTGCCAGCAGTCTAGCGGGAGCAGATACGCAGTATTTT,CASSLAGADTQYF,.,TRBV6-5,TRBD2,TRBJ2-3
TGCAGTGCTGGGGGGACTGAAGCTTTCTTT,CSAGGTEAFF,.,TRBV20-1,.,TRBJ1-1
TGTGCCAGCTCACCACCTGGATTGGGCACAGATACGCAGTATTTT,CASSPPGLGTDTQYF,.,TRBV18,.,TRBJ2-3
TGTGCCAGCAGCCAAGAGAGCCCATATGGTACTAGTAGGGTTCAAAACATTCAGTACTTC,CASSQESPYGTSRVQNIQYF,.,TRBV4-2,.,TRBJ2-4
TGTGCCAGTAGTAACATTGGAGGCGAGCAGTACTTC,CASSNIGGEQYF,.,TRBV19,.,TRBJ2-7
TGTGCCAGTAGACGGGGACTAGCGGGAGGTGCAGATACGCAGTATTTT,CASRRGLAGGADTQYF,.,TRBV19,TRBD2,TRBJ2-3
TGTGCCAGCAGTGAACCGGGGACAGGGATCAATCAGCCCCAGCATTTT,CASSEPGTGINQPQHF,once,TRBV6-1,TRBD1,TRBJ1-5
TGTGCCAGCAGCTTAGCCCCAGAGAATCAGCCCCAGCATTTT,CASSLAPENQPQHF,.,TRBV7-6,.,TRBJ1-5
TGTGCCAGCAGCGCCCGGGACAGGGGGAACTCCTATAATTCACCCCTCCACTTT,CASSARDRGNSYNSPLHF,.,TRBV9,TRBD1,TRBJ1-6
TGTGCCAGCAGCTTGCGGATAAACCCCGGAGTGAGTGCCGAGCAGTACTTC,CASSLRINPGVSAEQYF,.,TRBV5-6,.,TRBJ2-7
TGCGCCAGCAGTGGCAGCTTTTACGAGCAGTACTTC,CASSGSFYEQYF,once,TRBV5-1,.,TRBJ2-7
TGTGCCAGCTCGCACCGGAGTGGCGGCATTAATGAAAAACTGTTTTTT,CASSHRSGGINEKLFF,.,TRBV18,.,TRBJ1-4
TGTGCCAGCAGCCTCAGCGGCGAGCAGTACTTC,CASSLSGEQYF,.,TRBV6-2/TRBV6-3,.,TRBJ2-7
TGCGCCAGCAGTGTACCGGGAACGAACACCGGGGAGCTGTTTTTT,CASSVPGTNTGELFF,.,TRBV10-2,.,TRBJ2-2
TGTGCCAGTAACCCAAAATTTTACAGGGATGGCAGCAATCAGCCCCAGCATTTT,CASNPKFYRDGSNQPQHF,.,TRBV19,.,TRBJ1-5